One sample yielded the 28 T cell receptor beta chains listed below, sequenced in a study of immune evolution from preneoplasia to lung adenocarcinoma (dated by TCRdb to 2020 to 2023). The method behind the library was the immunoSEQ multiplex PCR assay. Entries here come from immuneACCESS through TCRdb and include only in-frame sequences with V and J called. Some clones fail to appear in such tables; in the studies checked, an unresolved V gene covers under half of the shortfall, and the cause of the remainder is unknown. In all, the sample holds nearly 5,500 clones, and around 78% of those were seen once. The top ten constitute approximately 3.9% of the sample. Input material: FFPE minimally invasive lung adenocarcinoma tissue. According to the study, the label for this sample's cell subset or site signals: micro-invasive lung adenocarcinoma (MIA). The receptor source for this set is a person aged 60 to 80 with lung adenocarcinoma.

The CDR3, as DNA: TGTGCCAGCAGCCATCCCCCCCCGGGACTAGCGGGGGACAATGAGCAGTTCTTC. Translation gives CASSHPPPGLAGDNEQFF. V and J are TRBV9 and TRBJ2-1; the match to TRBD2 covers 14 bases. Unmatched junction bases numbered 11, after V lost 4 bases and J lost 5 bases. Germline V CDR1 and CDR2: SGDLS, YYNGEE. The CDR3 is 18 residues long.

The rearrangement links TRBV13 to TRBJ2-1, with 12 bases identical to TRBD2. Germline V gives CDR1 PRHDT, CDR2 FYEKMQ (reference sequence). The CDR3 has 16 residues. With V trimmed by 2 bases and J by 6 bases, 5 bases remained unmatched. CDR3: CASSLFLAGGRNEQFF. The CDR3, as DNA: TGTGCCAGCAGCTTATTCCTAGCGGGGGGGCGCAATGAGCAGTTCTTC.

The rearrangement uses TRBV28 and TRBJ2-2, with D possibly matching TRBD1 (5 bases). The V end was cut by 5 bases, the J end by 5 bases, with 9 bases between. Germline V gene lookup returns CDR1 MDHEN and CDR2 SYDVKM. The CDR3 is 13 residues long. For the CDR3, the DNA is TGTGCCAGCAGTCCAGGGTGGACCGGGGAGCTGTTTTTT. Its translation is CASSPGWTGELFF. Filled out from reference TRBV28 and TRBJ2-2, the complete variable domain reads DVKVTQSSRYLVKRTGEKVFLECVQDMDHENMFWYRQDPGLGLRLIYFSYDVKMKEKGDIPEGYSVSREKKERFSLILESASTNQTSMYLCASSPGWTGELFFGEGSRLTVL.

J is TRBJ2-3 and V is TRBV29-1, with TRBD1 matching 7 bases. Per the germline V gene, CDR1 is SQVTM and CDR2 is ANQGSEA. J gave up 1 base and V 5 bases, and 3 bases lay outside the gene matches. The CDR3 spans 13 residues. The CDR3 sequence is CSVYQGGTDTQYF. The DNA for the CDR3 is TGCAGCGTTTATCAGGGGGGCACAGATACGCAGTATTTT.

The gene calls are TRBV6-5 and TRBJ2-2; no definite D call. Germline V CDR1 and CDR2: MNHEY, SVGAGI. Deletions cut 2 bases from V and 3 bases from J, with 10 bases between. The CDR3 runs to 15 residues. The DNA for the CDR3 is TGTGCCAGCAGTTACAGGGATGGCGACACCGGGGAGCTGTTTTTT. Its translation: CASSYRDGDTGELFF.

V is TRBV18 and J is TRBJ2-5, with unresolved D. Trimming took off 0 bases at V and 2 bases at J, with 13 bases between the two ends. CDR3 length equals 16 residues. Germline V gene lookup returns CDR1 KGHSH and CDR2 LQKENI. The CDR3 is CASSPPLASAQETQYF. CDR3 sequence (DNA): TGTGCCAGCTCACCACCGCTGGCGAGCGCGCAAGAGACCCAGTACTTC.

The V call is TRBV29-1, the J call TRBJ1-2; D is perhaps TRBD1 (5 bases). Between the trimmed V and J ends, which lost 3 bases and 6 bases, there was a span of 11 bases. CDR1 SQVTM and CDR2 ANQGSEA come from the germline V gene. The CDR3 extends over 12 amino acids. The CDR3 DNA reads TGCAGCGTTGATAAGGGGATGGATGGCTACACCTTC. Protein sequence: CSVDKGMDGYTF.

This chain connects TRBV6-1 to TRBJ1-6; D is uncertain. Looked up from germline, CDR1 is MNHNS and CDR2 is SASEGT. The CDR3 covers 13 residues. V lost 8 bases and J lost 3, with 8 bases in between. The CDR3 loop reads CASGEYYNSPLHF. CDR3 DNA sequence: TGTGCCAGCGGGGAGTACTATAATTCACCCCTCCACTTT.

A single count supports this clone. This chain links TRBV19 with TRBJ1-5, with D unclear. Germline CDR1 reads LNHDA; CDR2 reads SQIVND (reference sequence). The CDR3 totals 17 residues. V was pared by 4 bases and J by 0 bases, with 16 bases between. The CDR3: CASSTIDGDYSNQPQHF. DNA of the CDR3: TGTGCCAGTAGTACCATCGACGGAGATTATAGCAATCAGCCCCAGCATTTT.

The chain employs TRBV28 and TRBJ1-5, with D maybe TRBD1 (6 bases). The ends were cut back, 2 bases at V and 7 bases at J, with 15 bases in the middle. Germline loops: CDR1 MDHEN, CDR2 SYDVKM. CDR3 length: 15 residues. The DNA for the CDR3 is TGTGCCAGCAGTTTAGCCACAGGGCTGGGACAGCCCCAGCATTTT. Translated: CASSLATGLGQPQHF. Full variable domain (missing parts from reference TRBV28 and TRBJ1-5): DVKVTQSSRYLVKRTGEKVFLECVQDMDHENMFWYRQDPGLGLRLIYFSYDVKMKEKGDIPEGYSVSREKKERFSLILESASTNQTSMYLCASSLATGLGQPQHFGDGTRLSIL.

As to this clone: Other nucleotide sequences in the sample specify the same CDR3. This chain joins TRBV6-5 and TRBJ2-2; 10 nucleotides align to TRBD2. CDR3 size: 16 residues. In germline, CDR1 is MNHEY, CDR2 SVGAGI. The ends lost 2 bases at V and 2 bases at J; junction bases unmatched: 2. The CDR3 loop reads CASSYRTSGNTGELFF. The CDR3 DNA reads as TGTGCCAGCAGTTACCGGACTAGCGGTAACACCGGGGAGCTGTTTTTT.

This clone was seen only once. The V call is TRBV13, the J call TRBJ2-1; D perhaps matches TRBD1 (5 bases). Germline assignment: CDR1 PRHDT and CDR2 FYEKMQ (reference sequence). The CDR3 contains 13 residues. V lost 4 bases, J lost 8 bases, and 12 bases lay in between. CDR3 sequence reads: CASSSQGIDEQFF. DNA for the CDR3: TGTGCCAGCAGCTCTCAGGGTATCGATGAGCAGTTCTTC. The full variable domain, its missing parts supplied by reference TRBV13 and TRBJ2-1, is AAGVIQSPRHLIKEKRETATLKCYPIPRHDTVYWYQQGPGQDPQFLISFYEKMQSDKGSIPDRFSAQQFSDYHSELNMSSLELGDSALYFCASSSQGIDEQFFGPGTRLTVL.

The chain is built from TRBV6-4 and TRBJ2-1, with 8 nucleotides matching TRBD2. Germline V gene sequence: CDR1 MRHNA, CDR2 SNTAGT. Trimming cost V 3 bases and J 9 bases; bases outside gene matches: 10. This CDR3 region has 15 residues. The CDR3 spells CASSEISGSLSEQFF. The CDR3 DNA is TGTGCCAGCAGTGAGATAAGCGGGAGTTTGAGTGAGCAGTTCTTC.

The gene calls are TRBV6-1 and TRBJ1-5; 8 nucleotides match TRBD1. With 1 base clipped from V and 2 bases from J, the junction kept 4 bases outside the gene matches. The CDR3 covers 16 residues. Germline CDR1 and CDR2: MNHNS and SASEGT. The CDR3 spells CASSEGAGGGNQPQHF. DNA for the CDR3: TGTGCCAGCAGTGAAGGGGCAGGGGGCGGCAATCAGCCCCAGCATTTT.

The rearrangement links TRBV18 to TRBJ2-2, with 8 bases lining up with TRBD1. From germline, CDR1 is KGHSH and CDR2 LQKENI. The CDR3 totals 15 residues. With V trimmed by 3 bases and J by 5 bases, 5 bases remained unmatched. In DNA, the CDR3 is TGTGCCAGCTCACCGTGGACAGGGTCAACCGGGGAGCTGTTTTTT. This sequence encodes CASSPWTGSTGELFF.

This clone was recorded once. This chain links TRBV30 with TRBJ1-2, with no clear D. Germline V gene sequence: CDR1 GTSNPN, CDR2 SVGIG (reference sequence). Deletions cut 6 bases from V and 9 bases from J, with 29 bases between. CDR3 length equals 16 residues. The CDR3 protein is CACDAWIRNVDCSYTF. The CDR3 DNA sequence: TGTGCCTGTGACGCATGGATTCGGAACGTCGACTGTAGCTACACCTTC. Full variable domain (rest looked up from reference TRBV30 and TRBJ1-2): SQTIHQWPATLVQPVGSPLSLECTVEGTSNPNLYWYRQAAGRGLQLLFYSVGIGQISSEVPQNLSASRPQDRQFILSSKKLLLSDSGFYLCACDAWIRNVDCSYTFGSGTRLTVV.

The rearrangement links TRBV12-5 to TRBJ1-6; a possible D gene is TRBD1 (5 bases). Per the germline V gene, CDR1 is LGHNT and CDR2 is FRNRAP. The CDR3 sequence is 17 residues long. The V end was cut by 2 bases, the J end by 8 bases, with 19 bases between. CDR3 residues: CASGLPKERDGYSPLHF. In DNA form, the CDR3 reads TGTGCTAGTGGTTTGCCCAAAGAGAGGGACGGCTATTCACCCCTCCACTTT.

This chain links TRBV7-6 with TRBJ1-4; 9 nucleotides line up with TRBD1. After removal of 4 bases from V and 7 bases from J, the junction contained 4 bases not matched to a gene. CDR3 size: 14 residues. Germline V CDR1 and CDR2: SGHVS, FNYEAQ. CDR3 DNA sequence: TGTGCCAGCAGCTGGGACAGGGCTGGTGAAAAACTGTTTTTT. It encodes CASSWDRAGEKLFF.

The CDR3: CATSRGPDRGFGNTIYF. DNA of the CDR3: TGTGCCACCAGCAGAGGCCCCGACAGGGGCTTTGGAAACACCATATATTTT. V is TRBV15 and J is TRBJ1-3; 8 nucleotides match TRBD1. From germline, CDR1 is LNHNV and CDR2 YYDKDF (reference sequence). With 1 base clipped from V and 3 bases from J, the junction kept 8 bases outside the gene matches. The CDR3 totals 17 residues.

The chain couples TRBV7-8 to TRBJ2-5, with 8 bases matching TRBD1. The V gene end was trimmed by 5 bases and the J gene end by 5 bases; junction bases not matched to a gene: 7. CDR3 size: 14 residues. Germline V gives CDR1 SGHVS, CDR2 FQNEAQ. In DNA, the CDR3 is TGTGCCAGCAGCGCGACCAGGGGGCAGGAGACCCAGTACTTC. This sequence encodes CASSATRGQETQYF.

The chain uses TRBV28 and TRBJ2-6, with 10 bases aligning to TRBD2. Germline V gene lookup returns CDR1 MDHEN and CDR2 SYDVKM. J lost 5 bases, V lost 2 bases, and 6 bases had no gene match. The CDR3 has 17 amino acids. The CDR3 sequence is CASSLPSGSSWANVLTF. The CDR3 region has the DNA TGTGCCAGCAGTTTACCTAGCGGGAGCAGTTGGGCCAACGTCCTGACTTTC. The entire variable domain, with the rest obtained from reference TRBV28 and TRBJ2-6, is as follows: DVKVTQSSRYLVKRTGEKVFLECVQDMDHENMFWYRQDPGLGLRLIYFSYDVKMKEKGDIPEGYSVSREKKERFSLILESASTNQTSMYLCASSLPSGSSWANVLTFGAGSRLTVL.

The CDR3 sequence: CASSLTSLQDGYTF. The CDR3, as DNA: TGTGCCAGCAGTTTGACATCCCTTCAAGATGGCTACACCTTC. The V gene is TRBV28, the J gene TRBJ1-2; D is unclear. The CDR3 spans 14 residues. The ends were cut back, 3 bases at V and 6 bases at J, with 14 bases in the middle. CDR1 is MDHEN, CDR2 SYDVKM, per germline.

J is TRBJ1-2 and V is TRBV11-2, with TRBD1 as a possible D gene (5 bases). V gave up 1 base and J gave up 4 bases, with 16 bases separating them. This CDR3 is 16 amino acids long. The germline gives CDR1 SGHAT, CDR2 FQNNGV. The CDR3 DNA reads as TGTGCCAGCAGCTTAGCCGTCACGGGGGGGGTCTATGGCTACACCTTC. Translating it yields CASSLAVTGGVYGYTF.

CDR3 protein: CASSEWRDKGETQYF. The CDR3 DNA sequence: TGCGCCAGCAGTGAGTGGCGGGACAAGGGAGAGACCCAGTACTTC. V usage is TRBV10-1 and J usage is TRBJ2-5; TRBD1 or TRBD2 may be the D gene (6 bases each). The CDR3 extends over 15 amino acids. Germline-derived CDR1 and CDR2 are WNHNN and SYGVQD (reference sequence). V dropped 1 base and J dropped 4 bases, with 13 bases sitting between them.

V gene TRBV19 combines with J gene TRBJ2-6; no reliable D call. The CDR3 sequence is 12 residues long. Germline CDR1 LNHDA, CDR2 SQIVND (reference sequence). V was clipped by 5 bases and J by 2 bases, with 1 base between them. CDR3 sequence: CASSAGANVLTF. The CDR3 region has the DNA TGTGCCAGTAGTGCTGGGGCCAACGTCCTGACTTTC.

V usage is TRBV1 and J usage is TRBJ2-2; TRBD1, the table's D call, lacks a check against the DNA. TRBV1 is a documented pseudogene. This CDR3 spans 16 amino acids. This chain's CDR3 is CTSSQERGPNTGELFF. The CDR3 DNA is TGCACCAGCAGCCAAGAGAGGGGGCCGAACACCGGGGAGCTGTTTTTT.

In its sample, this clone was seen a few times. The chain has TRBV18 and TRBJ1-5, with D possibly matching TRBD1 (6 bases). Germline loops: CDR1 KGHSH, CDR2 LQKENI. V was shortened by 3 bases and J by 1 base, with 13 bases between the two germline ends. The CDR3 sequence is 16 residues long. The chain's CDR3 is CASSPIQGMSNQPQHF. The CDR3, as DNA: TGTGCCAGCTCACCCATACAGGGAATGAGCAATCAGCCCCAGCATTTT. Looking up the rest from reference TRBV18 and TRBJ1-5 gives the full variable domain: NAGVMQNPRHLVRRRGQEARLRCSPMKGHSHVYWYRQLPEEGLKFMVYLQKENIIDESGMPKERFSAEFPKEGPSILRIQQVVRGDSAAYFCASSPIQGMSNQPQHFGDGTRLSIL.

The chain employs TRBV27 and TRBJ2-7; TRBD1 matches 10 bases. Germline CDR1 MNHEY, CDR2 SMNVEV (reference sequence). The CDR3 is made up of 14 amino acids. The V segment lost 6 bases and the J segment 5 bases; nucleotides outside the gene matches: 7. CDR3 in DNA: TGTGCCAGCAGACCGGGACAGGGGTTAGACGAGCAGTACTTC. This sequence encodes CASRPGQGLDEQYF.